The T cell receptor beta chain under discussion was sequenced for a study of blood T cell repertoires in COVID-19. Overall study context: There were acute and convalescent COVID-19 samples, and they came from the United States, Italy and Spain. PBMCs, B-cell-depleted T cells, or T cells provided the cDNA or gDNA that made up the material.

As processed by the authors: Reference gene primer amplification yielded estimated nucleated cell counts. Data came from immunoSEQ multiplex PCR; TCRdb stores just in-frame clones and leaves some out. D and trimming were read from the DNA, whereas the V and J calls and clone size are those reported in that table. The repertoire includes around 90,000 clones, just over 85% of them detected once, and roughly 2.1% sits in the top ten. Trimming cost V 2 bases and J 1 base; bases outside gene matches: 2. Germline-derived CDR1 and CDR2 are SGHTS and YDEGEE. This CDR3 contains 15 residues. Enrollment of patients from Seattle took place during active infection, with longitudinal follow-up.

Sequencing was done on a sample of peripheral blood. The receptor's source is a man between 50 and 59 years old with COVID-19, enrolled during active disease. This rearrangement joins TRBV5-8 to TRBJ2-1, with 8 bases lining up with TRBD1. CDR3 region: CASSLGQGSYNEQFF. In nucleotides, the CDR3 is TGTGCCAGCAGCTTAGGACAGGGTTCCTACAATGAGCAGTTCTTC. Complete variable domain (other parts from reference TRBV5-8 and TRBJ2-1): EAGVTQSPTHLIKTRGQQATLRCSPISGHTSVYWYQQALGLGLQFLLWYDEGEERNRGNFPPRFSGRQFPNYSSELNVNALELEDSALYLCASSLGQGSYNEQFFGPGTRLTVL.